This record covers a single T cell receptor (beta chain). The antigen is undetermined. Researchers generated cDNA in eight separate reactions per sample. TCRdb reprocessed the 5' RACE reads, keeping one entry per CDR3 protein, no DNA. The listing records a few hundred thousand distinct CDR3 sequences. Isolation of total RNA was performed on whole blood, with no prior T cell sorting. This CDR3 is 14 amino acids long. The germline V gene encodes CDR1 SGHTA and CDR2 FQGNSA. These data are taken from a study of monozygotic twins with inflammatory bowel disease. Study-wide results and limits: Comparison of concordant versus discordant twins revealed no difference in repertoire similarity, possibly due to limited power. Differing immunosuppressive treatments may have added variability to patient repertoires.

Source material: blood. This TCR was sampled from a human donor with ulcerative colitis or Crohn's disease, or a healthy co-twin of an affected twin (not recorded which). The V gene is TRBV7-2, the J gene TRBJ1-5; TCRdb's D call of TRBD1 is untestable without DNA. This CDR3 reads CASSFLGGNQPQHF. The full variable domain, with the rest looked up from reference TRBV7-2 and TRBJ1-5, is GAGVSQSPSNKVTEKGKDVELRCDPISGHTALYWYRQSLGQGLEFLIYFQGNSAPDKSGLPSDRFSAERTGGSVSTLTIQRTQQEDSAVYLCASSFLGGNQPQHFGDGTRLSIL.